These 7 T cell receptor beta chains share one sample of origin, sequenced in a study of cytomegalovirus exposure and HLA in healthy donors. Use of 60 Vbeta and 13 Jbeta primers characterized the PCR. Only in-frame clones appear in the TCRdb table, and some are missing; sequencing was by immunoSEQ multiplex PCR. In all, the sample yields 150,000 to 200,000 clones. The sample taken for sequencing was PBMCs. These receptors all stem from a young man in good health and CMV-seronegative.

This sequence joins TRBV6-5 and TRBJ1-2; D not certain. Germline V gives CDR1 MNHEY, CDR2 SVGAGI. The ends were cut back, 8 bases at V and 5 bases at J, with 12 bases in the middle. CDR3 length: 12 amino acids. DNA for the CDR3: TGTGCCAGCTACTTTGAAGTGTATGGCTACACCTTC. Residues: CASYFEVYGYTF.

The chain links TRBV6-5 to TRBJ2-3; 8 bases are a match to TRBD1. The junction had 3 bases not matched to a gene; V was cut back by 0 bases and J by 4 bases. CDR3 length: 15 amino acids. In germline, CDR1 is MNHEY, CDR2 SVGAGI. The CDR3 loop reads CASSYSGTGSDTQYF. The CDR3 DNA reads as TGTGCCAGCAGTTACTCGGGGACAGGATCAGATACGCAGTATTTT.

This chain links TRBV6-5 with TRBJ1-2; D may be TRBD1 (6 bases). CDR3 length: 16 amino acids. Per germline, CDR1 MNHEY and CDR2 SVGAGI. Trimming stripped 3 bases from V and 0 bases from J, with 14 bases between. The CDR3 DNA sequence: TGTGCCAGCAGTTATCGGGGGGCCCATTCTAACTATGGCTACACCTTC. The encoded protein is CASSYRGAHSNYGYTF.

The CDR3 reads CASSFSETQYF. For the CDR3, the DNA is TGTGCCAGCAGCTTTTCGGAGACCCAGTACTTC. The V and J genes are TRBV5-6 and TRBJ2-5, with D unclear. V was clipped by 2 bases and J by 5 bases, with 4 bases between them. CDR3 length equals 11 residues. The germline gives CDR1 SGHDT, CDR2 YYEEEE.

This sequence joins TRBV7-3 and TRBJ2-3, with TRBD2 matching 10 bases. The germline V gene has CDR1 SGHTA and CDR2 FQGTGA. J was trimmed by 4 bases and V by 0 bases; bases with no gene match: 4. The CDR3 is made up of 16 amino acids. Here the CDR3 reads CASSLTRLAGADTQYF. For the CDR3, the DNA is TGTGCCAGCAGCTTAACGCGTCTAGCGGGAGCAGATACGCAGTATTTT.

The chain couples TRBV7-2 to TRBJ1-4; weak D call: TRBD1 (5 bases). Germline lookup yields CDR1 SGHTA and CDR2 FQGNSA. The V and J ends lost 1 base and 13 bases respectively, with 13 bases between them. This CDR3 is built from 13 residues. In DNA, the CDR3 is TGTGCCAGCAGCTTAGATAACGGGGGATTACTGTTTTTT. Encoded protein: CASSLDNGGLLFF.

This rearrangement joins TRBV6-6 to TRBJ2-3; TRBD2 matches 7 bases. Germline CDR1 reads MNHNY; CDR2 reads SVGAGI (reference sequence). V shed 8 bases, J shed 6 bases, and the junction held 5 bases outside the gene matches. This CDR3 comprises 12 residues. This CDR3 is CASGGVDDTQYF. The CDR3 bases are TGTGCCAGCGGGGGGGTCGATGATACGCAGTATTTT.